This is a list of T cell receptor beta chains from one sample in a study of T cells after yellow fever vaccination. TCRdb reprocessed the 5' RACE reads via MiXCR and lists one record per CDR3 protein. The sample includes more than 450,000 distinct CDR3 sequences, around a fifth of them seen just once. The specimen comprised PBMCs, sampled more than 20 days after the first yellow fever vaccination. The receptors shown here come from a man in his late teens or twenties who received the YFV17D yellow fever vaccine. Both conserved end residues are part of each CDR3.

J gene: TRBJ1-3
V gene: TRBV30
CDR3 protein: CAWSGRQGTGNTIYF

J gene: TRBJ2-5
V gene: TRBV6-2/TRBV6-3
CDR3 protein: CASSYLLAGALNF

J gene: TRBJ2-1
V gene: TRBV12-3/TRBV12-4
CDR3 protein: CASSFLEWGQRRGNEQFF

J gene: TRBJ1-6
V gene: TRBV5-1
CDR3 protein: CASSLFVWTVGNSPLHF

J gene: TRBJ1-2
V gene: TRBV19
CDR3 protein: CASSRQGALLGYGYTF

J gene: TRBJ2-1
V gene: TRBV12-3/TRBV12-4
CDR3 protein: CASTLGTGNNEQFF

J gene: TRBJ2-3
V gene: TRBV25-1
CDR3 protein: CASSELAGGTTDTQYF

J gene: TRBJ1-2
V gene: TRBV5-1
CDR3 protein: CASSSADLHGYTF

J gene: TRBJ1-3
V gene: TRBV19
CDR3 protein: CASSMARTIYF

J gene: TRBJ2-1
V gene: TRBV7-6
CDR3 protein: CASSPNPPSGLGVNEQFF

J gene: TRBJ2-1
V gene: TRBV20-1
CDR3 protein: CSARPPGLVNNEQFF

J gene: TRBJ2-1
V gene: TRBV5-1
CDR3 protein: CASSFGGRPSSYNEQFF

J gene: TRBJ1-2
V gene: TRBV7-2
CDR3 protein: CASSHSTGGYGYTF

J gene: TRBJ2-2
V gene: TRBV7-3
CDR3 protein: CASSSLPGAGTGELFF

J gene: TRBJ2-7
V gene: TRBV20-1
CDR3 protein: CSAGQAAGYEQYF